One sample yielded the 6 T cell receptor beta chains listed below, sequenced in a study of blood T cell repertoires in COVID-19. Sequencing used immunoSEQ multiplex PCR; TCRdb keeps in-frame clones, though not all of them. This sample has some 180,000 clones, with around 86% found just once. The sequenced sample was peripheral blood. The receptors stem from a woman of 80 years or more with COVID-19, enrolled during active disease.

This sequence joins TRBV18 and TRBJ2-5; 10 bases fit TRBD1. The ends lost 2 bases at V and 3 bases at J; junction bases unmatched: 3. The length of the CDR3 is 15 residues. Germline CDR1 reads KGHSH; CDR2 reads LQKENI. The CDR3 here is CASSPFGQGEETQYF. The CDR3 bases are TGTGCCAGCTCACCATTTGGACAGGGGGAAGAGACCCAGTACTTC.

V is TRBV2 and J is TRBJ1-2; TRBD1 matches at 12 bases. With 7 bases clipped from V and 4 bases from J, the junction kept 7 bases outside the gene matches. Germline CDR1 and CDR2: SNHLY and FYNNEI. CDR3 size: 15 residues. Here the CDR3 DNA reads TGTGCCAGCAAGGGACAGGGGGCCGTTAGCTATGGCTACACCTTC. Protein: CASKGQGAVSYGYTF.

This clone was observed a few times. The chain links TRBV5-1 to TRBJ1-2; 9 bases agree with TRBD1. V lost 1 base and J lost 1; bases outside the gene matches: 5. CDR3 length: 16 amino acids. Germline-derived CDR1 and CDR2 are SGHRS and YFSETQ. Here the CDR3 DNA reads TGCGCCAGCAGCTTGACCGGGACAGGGATTAACTATGGCTACACCTTC. Translation: CASSLTGTGINYGYTF.

This clone occurred a few times. The chain is built from TRBV5-4 and TRBJ2-2, with D possibly being TRBD2 (6 bases). V was clipped by 0 bases and J by 7 bases, with 13 bases between them. CDR1 is SGHNT and CDR2 is YYREEE in the germline V gene (reference sequence). This CDR3 contains 15 residues. For the CDR3, the DNA is TGTGCCAGCAGCTTGGCCGGCGGGGCGTTCGGGGAGCTGTTTTTT. It translates to CASSLAGGAFGELFF.

The chain has TRBV7-2 and TRBJ1-5, with 8 bases fitting TRBD1. V lost 1 base, J lost 7 bases, and 6 bases stayed unmatched. Looked up from germline, CDR1 is SGHTA and CDR2 is FQGNSA. The CDR3 consists of 15 residues. CDR3 residues: CASSLVPGGGQPQHF. The CDR3 coding sequence is TGTGCCAGCAGCTTAGTTCCAGGGGGCGGGCAGCCCCAGCATTTT.

Written as DNA, the CDR3 is TGTGCCAGCAGCTTAGTGTCAGTTGCAGAATACAATGAGCAGTTCTTC. Translation gives CASSLVSVAEYNEQFF. The rearrangement joins TRBV5-6 to TRBJ2-1; D call uncertain. The V and J ends lost 2 bases and 4 bases respectively, with 16 bases between them. The germline gives CDR1 SGHDT, CDR2 YYEEEE. The CDR3 covers 16 residues.